The next 12 T cell receptor beta chains were all read from a single sample in a study of blood T cell repertoires in COVID-19. This table comes from immunoSEQ multiplex PCR, and its TCRdb copy is limited to in-frame clones, with some not included. The repertoire holds some 460,000 clones, with around 90% as singletons. The sample was PBMCs or T cells enriched from blood (not recorded which). These receptors all stem from a young woman who had recovered from COVID-19.

The rearrangement joins TRBV10-2 to TRBJ1-4, with 9 nucleotides matching TRBD1. CDR3 length equals 13 residues. The junction had 7 bases not matched to a gene; V was cut back by 9 bases and J by 8 bases. Germline CDR1 is WSHSY and CDR2 is SAAADI. Here the CDR3 reads CASRDRVGEKLFF. CDR3 sequence (DNA): TGCGCCAGTCGGGACAGGGTAGGCGAAAAACTGTTTTTT.

The chain couples TRBV2 to TRBJ2-1; a weak D match, TRBD2 (6 bases). Germline lookup yields CDR1 SNHLY and CDR2 FYNNEI. V lost 4 bases, J lost 5 bases, and 15 bases lay in between. The CDR3 loop spans 15 amino acids. The CDR3 is CASSVNGWGDNEQFF. In DNA form, the CDR3 reads TGTGCCAGCAGTGTAAATGGGTGGGGGGACAATGAGCAGTTCTTC.

The V call is TRBV12-5, the J call TRBJ1-1; TRBD1 might be the D (5 bases). V shed 3 bases and J shed 5 bases, with 22 bases lying between them. The germline V gene has CDR1 LGHNT and CDR2 FRNRAP. CDR3 length: 17 amino acids. The CDR3 loop is CASGFVLDGTLGTEAFF. As DNA, the CDR3 is TGTGCTAGTGGTTTTGTTCTGGACGGGACTCTCGGGACTGAAGCTTTCTTT.

The rearrangement joins TRBV5-1 to TRBJ1-2; TRBD1 is a possible D gene (6 bases). V was pared by 1 base and J by 3 bases, with 16 bases between. The CDR3 totals 16 residues. Germline CDR1 is SGHRS and CDR2 is YFSETQ. The CDR3 here is CASSLQAGAEDYGYTF. The DNA for the CDR3 is TGCGCCAGCAGCTTGCAGGCGGGGGCCGAGGACTATGGCTACACCTTC.

Only one count was recorded for this clone. The rearrangement uses TRBV11-2 and TRBJ1-4; no clear D. V was pared by 4 bases and J by 0 bases, with 6 bases between. CDR3 length: 14 residues. CDR1 and CDR2 (germline): SGHAT, FQNNGV. The CDR3 sequence: CASSSSATNEKLFF. For the CDR3, the DNA is TGTGCCAGCAGCTCGAGTGCAACTAATGAAAAACTGTTTTTT.

The chain recombines TRBV7-2 with TRBJ1-5, with D tentatively TRBD1 (5 bases). The CDR3 loop spans 15 amino acids. CDR1 is SGHTA, CDR2 FQGNSA, per germline. The germline V and J ends were trimmed by 7 bases and 5 bases, with 18 bases remaining between them. The DNA of the CDR3 is TGTGCCAGCAAACCGCAGGGAGGTGGCGATCAGCCCCAGCATTTT. Protein product: CASKPQGGGDQPQHF.

The rearrangement uses TRBV5-5 and TRBJ1-2, with TRBD1 matching 9 bases. The CDR3 loop spans 14 amino acids. With V trimmed by 0 bases and J by 8 bases, 5 bases remained unmatched. Germline CDR1 and CDR2: SGHKS and YYEKEE (reference sequence). The CDR3 loop is CASSLEQGANGYTF. The DNA for the CDR3 is TGTGCCAGCAGCTTGGAACAGGGGGCGAACGGCTACACCTTC.

The rearrangement links TRBV7-2 to TRBJ1-2, with D unclear. CDR1 is SGHTA, CDR2 FQGNSA, per germline. The CDR3 is 16 residues long. With 5 bases removed from V and 5 bases from J, the gap between germline ends came to 21 bases. The CDR3 spells CASSPSIYSGMYGYTF. The CDR3 nucleotides are TGTGCCAGCAGCCCATCGATATACAGCGGAATGTATGGCTACACCTTC.

V usage is TRBV3-1 (or the pseudogene TRBV3-2) and J usage is TRBJ2-7, with 7 nucleotides matching TRBD1. J gave up 3 bases and V 0 bases, and 8 bases lay outside the gene matches. This CDR3 has 16 amino acids. CDR1 LGHDT and CDR2 YNNKEL come from the germline V gene (reference sequence). This CDR3 is CASSQDIRGGGYEQYF. As DNA, the CDR3 is TGTGCCAGCAGCCAAGATATTAGAGGGGGCGGCTACGAGCAGTACTTC.

The rearrangement uses TRBV5-1 and TRBJ2-5; 8 bases match TRBD1. The germline V gene encodes CDR1 SGHRS and CDR2 YFSETQ. The V and J ends lost 4 bases and 4 bases, in that order; junction bases with no gene match: 9. There are 15 residues in the CDR3. Here the CDR3 reads CASSTGQGVRETQYF. The CDR3 DNA follows: TGCGCCAGCAGCACCGGACAGGGCGTACGAGAGACCCAGTACTTC.

The chain has TRBV2 and TRBJ1-5, with a weak D call TRBD1 (6 bases). CDR1 and CDR2 from the germline V gene are SNHLY and FYNNEI. Between the trimmed V and J ends, which lost 5 bases and 4 bases, there was a span of 9 bases. The length of the CDR3 is 13 residues. The CDR3 bases are TGTGCCAGCAGTCCCGACAGGAATCAGCCCCAGCATTTT. This sequence encodes CASSPDRNQPQHF.

This clone was counted between two and nine times. This chain links TRBV12-3 or TRBV12-4 with TRBJ1-1, with 7 bases lining up with TRBD1. This CDR3 comprises 13 residues. With V trimmed by 3 bases and J by 8 bases, 6 bases remained unmatched. The CDR3 coding sequence is TGTGCCAGCAGTTTCACCCAGACAGGGGAAGCTTTCTTT. Its protein product is CASSFTQTGEAFF.